These 22 T cell receptor beta chains originate from one sample sequenced in a study of shared clonotypes between healthy human individuals. Libraries were prepared by immunoSEQ multiplex PCR; TCRdb keeps only in-frame clonotypes and omits some of them. This sample has some 650,000 clones, with roughly 97% found just once. Sequenced sample: naive CD4+ T cells sorted from blood. Subset indicated: CD45RA+ positively selected. The receptors derive from a woman in her twenties or thirties in good health.

The rearrangement joins TRBV30 to TRBJ2-3; 14 bases map to TRBD2. V was pared by 5 bases and J by 1 base, with 8 bases of the junction left unmatched. The CDR3 sequence is 17 residues long. The V gene's germline CDR1 is GTSNPN and CDR2 SVGIG (reference sequence). The DNA of the CDR3 is TGTGCCTGGGGGCCGGGACTAGCGGGAGTTGGCACAGATACGCAGTATTTT. This codes for CAWGPGLAGVGTDTQYF.

This rearrangement joins TRBV2 to TRBJ2-5; 15 bases map to TRBD2. The V and J ends lost 6 bases and 4 bases, in that order; junction bases with no gene match: 6. This CDR3 contains 16 residues. Germline-derived CDR1 and CDR2 are SNHLY and FYNNEI. DNA of the CDR3: TGTGCCAGCAGCCTGGGGACTAGCGGGGGGAGAGAGACCCAGTACTTC. It yields the protein CASSLGTSGGRETQYF.

The CDR3 protein is CASSQTLERRTDTQYF. CDR3 in DNA: TGCGCCAGCAGCCAAACCCTAGAGCGCCGCACAGATACGCAGTATTTT. The chain recombines TRBV4-1 with TRBJ2-3; D gene uncertain. Germline CDR1 MGHRA, CDR2 YSYEKL. Trimming took 2 bases from V and 1 from J, leaving 13 bases between them. The CDR3 loop spans 16 amino acids.

This chain joins TRBV5-1 and TRBJ1-6; no clear D. Per the germline V gene, CDR1 is SGHRS and CDR2 is YFSETQ. The CDR3 is made up of 17 amino acids. V dropped 0 bases and J dropped 0 bases, with 10 bases sitting between them. The chain's CDR3 is CASSLGQPSSYNSPLHF. CDR3 bases: TGCGCCAGCAGCTTGGGGCAGCCGAGCTCCTATAATTCACCCCTCCACTTT.

Regarding this clone: The identical CDR3 is also encoded by other nucleotide sequences in the sample. CDR3 nucleotides: TGTGCCAGCAGCGTGGGACTCAATGAGCAGTTCTTC. As protein: CASSVGLNEQFF. This chain connects TRBV9 to TRBJ2-1, with D possibly being TRBD2 (6 bases). The V gene's germline CDR1 is SGDLS and CDR2 YYNGEE. V lost 2 bases and J 6 bases, leaving 6 bases between the germline ends. This CDR3 has 12 residues. The full variable domain, in which reference TRBV9 and TRBJ2-1 provide the parts outside the CDR3, is DSGVTQTPKHLITATGQRVTLRCSPRSGDLSVYWYQQSLDQGLQFLIQYYNGEERAKGNILERFSAQQFPDLHSELNLSSLELGDSALYFCASSVGLNEQFFGPGTRLTVL.

The rearrangement links TRBV6-5 to TRBJ2-1; 11 nucleotides agree with TRBD1. J lost 4 bases, V lost 7 bases, and 6 bases had no gene match. The germline gives CDR1 MNHEY, CDR2 SVGAGI. The CDR3 sequence is 15 residues long. In DNA, the CDR3 is TGTGCCAGCATGATGGACAGGGGGCGATACAATGAGCAGTTCTTC. Its translation is CASMMDRGRYNEQFF.

The J gene is TRBJ2-2, the V gene TRBV11-2, with TRBD2 as a possible D gene (6 bases). Trimming shortened V by 7 bases and J by 7 bases, and 19 bases separated the two germline ends. The CDR3 loop spans 15 amino acids. The germline CDR1 and CDR2 sequences are SGHAT and FQNNGV. CDR3 in amino acids: CASTAGLARDGELFF. The CDR3 nucleotides are TGTGCCAGCACCGCCGGGCTAGCGCGGGACGGGGAGCTGTTTTTT.

This clone appeared a single time. The rearrangement uses TRBV9 and TRBJ2-5; D call uncertain. Trimming stripped 2 bases from V and 3 bases from J, with 8 bases between. Germline lookup yields CDR1 SGDLS and CDR2 YYNGEE. The CDR3 totals 13 residues. The CDR3 region is CASSVFGEETQYF. The CDR3 nucleotides read TGTGCCAGCAGCGTCTTCGGAGAAGAGACCCAGTACTTC.

V gene TRBV27 combines with J gene TRBJ1-1; D is ambiguous. Trimming shortened V by 0 bases and J by 4 bases, and 9 bases separated the two germline ends. CDR3 length equals 14 residues. Germline V lookup: CDR1 MNHEY, CDR2 SMNVEV (reference sequence). The CDR3 region has the DNA TGTGCCAGCAGTTTATCACGGGGTCGCACTGAAGCTTTCTTT. Amino acids: CASSLSRGRTEAFF.

The chain has TRBV11-2 and TRBJ2-1; 8 positions agree with TRBD2. CDR1 is SGHAT, CDR2 FQNNGV, per germline. The J segment lost 6 bases and the V segment lost 1 base, leaving 11 bases of the junction unmatched. The CDR3 spans 17 residues. The CDR3 DNA is TGTGCCAGCAGCTTAGGGGGCGGCGGGAGGCAGCTCAATGAGCAGTTCTTC. Its protein is CASSLGGGGRQLNEQFF.

The DNA for the CDR3 is TGTGCCATCAGTGGGACCGGTGAGCAGTTCTTC. This codes for CAISGTGEQFF. This chain connects TRBV10-3 to TRBJ2-1; unclear D gene. This CDR3 has 11 amino acids. Trimming removed 4 bases from V and 9 bases from J, with 7 bases in between. Germline values: CDR1 ENHRY, CDR2 SYGVKD.

The V gene is TRBV6-5, the J gene TRBJ1-1, with D tentatively TRBD1 (5 bases). With 8 bases removed from V and 3 bases from J, the gap between germline ends came to 13 bases. CDR1 is MNHEY and CDR2 is SVGAGI in the germline V gene. CDR3 length: 13 amino acids. The CDR3 DNA follows: TGTGCCAGCGGGGCAAGGGGTGACACTGAAGCTTTCTTT. Amino acid sequence: CASGARGDTEAFF.

The chain links TRBV13 to TRBJ2-1; the D gene is possibly TRBD1 (6 bases). The CDR3 covers 15 residues. V lost 2 bases to trimming and J lost 4 bases, with 12 bases between them. Germline CDR1 reads PRHDT; CDR2 reads FYEKMQ (reference sequence). CDR3 sequence (DNA): TGTGCCAGCAGCTTACTGGGGGCAGGTTACAATGAGCAGTTCTTC. Translation gives CASSLLGAGYNEQFF.

The chain links TRBV25-1 to TRBJ2-2; tentative D call: TRBD2 (6 bases). V lost 1 base and J 2 bases, leaving 14 bases between the germline ends. Germline V gene lookup returns CDR1 MGHDK and CDR2 SYGVNS. This CDR3 spans 17 amino acids. CDR3 region: CASSELEGQSNTGELFF. In DNA, the CDR3 is TGTGCCAGCAGTGAATTGGAGGGGCAGAGTAACACCGGGGAGCTGTTTTTT.

The chain recombines TRBV11-2 with TRBJ2-3, with 8 positions matching TRBD2. Germline assignment: CDR1 SGHAT and CDR2 FQNNGV. This CDR3 contains 15 residues. V shed 5 bases and J 4 bases; nucleotides not matched to a gene: 8. The CDR3 is CASSRLGTRADTQYF. The DNA of the CDR3 is TGTGCCAGCAGCCGTCTCGGGACTAGGGCAGATACGCAGTATTTT.

The chain recombines TRBV5-6 with TRBJ2-5, with TRBD1 matching 7 bases. The germline CDR1 and CDR2 sequences are SGHDT and YYEEEE. V lost 3 bases and J lost 4; bases outside the gene matches: 6. The CDR3 sequence is 14 residues long. CDR3 region: CASSSGTARETQYF. CDR3 coding DNA: TGTGCCAGCAGCTCCGGGACAGCTAGAGAGACCCAGTACTTC.

This chain joins TRBV10-3 and TRBJ2-7; D may be TRBD1 (6 bases). The CDR3 covers 17 residues. CDR1 is ENHRY and CDR2 is SYGVKD in the germline V gene. V lost 0 bases to trimming and J lost 2 bases, with 17 bases between them. CDR3 residues: CAISESLFRDITYEQYF. The CDR3 region has the DNA TGTGCCATCAGTGAGTCCCTTTTTCGGGACATAACCTACGAGCAGTACTTC.

The V gene is TRBV13, the J gene TRBJ2-5; no definite D call. Germline V gene data show CDR1 as PRHDT and CDR2 as FYEKMQ (reference sequence). V lost 5 bases, J lost 1 base, and 11 bases lay in between. CDR3 length equals 14 residues. The CDR3 is CASSSSRAQETQYF. In DNA, the CDR3 is TGTGCCAGCAGCAGTTCCCGAGCCCAAGAGACCCAGTACTTC. The full variable domain, its missing parts supplied by reference TRBV13 and TRBJ2-5, is AAGVIQSPRHLIKEKRETATLKCYPIPRHDTVYWYQQGPGQDPQFLISFYEKMQSDKGSIPDRFSAQQFSDYHSELNMSSLELGDSALYFCASSSSRAQETQYFGPGTRLLVL.

The chain couples TRBV6-6 to TRBJ1-1; the D gene is possibly TRBD1 (6 bases). The CDR3 contains 15 residues. Germline V lookup: CDR1 MNHNY, CDR2 SVGAGI (reference sequence). The V gene lost 5 bases and the J gene lost 0 bases, with 13 bases spanning the gap. DNA for the CDR3: TGTGCCAGCAGTATAAACAGGGCCATGAACACTGAAGCTTTCTTT. It translates to CASSINRAMNTEAFF.

The V gene is TRBV20-1, the J gene TRBJ2-5; no reliable D call. The closer fit of TRBJ2-7 to the DNA end suggests the J call may be wrong. CDR3 length: 11 amino acids. Germline CDR1 reads DFQATT; CDR2 reads SNEGSKA (reference sequence). CDR3 sequence (DNA): TGCAGTGCTAGGGAAAACTACGAGCAGTACTTC. It yields the protein CSARENYEQYF.

The CDR3 sequence: CASSELVIAPNEQFF. Here the CDR3 DNA reads TGTGCCAGCAGTGAATTGGTCATAGCCCCCAATGAGCAGTTCTTC. V usage is TRBV2 and J usage is TRBJ2-1; D not certain. V lost 2 bases and J lost 6, with 14 bases in between. This CDR3 comprises 15 residues. From germline, CDR1 is SNHLY and CDR2 FYNNEI. Supplemented by reference TRBV2 and TRBJ2-1, the full variable domain reads EPEVTQTPSHQVTQMGQEVILRCVPISNHLYFYWYRQILGQKVEFLVSFYNNEISEKSEIFDDQFSVERPDGSNFTLKIRSTKLEDSAMYFCASSELVIAPNEQFFGPGTRLTVL.

J is TRBJ1-2 and V is TRBV7-9; D uncertain. The V and J ends lost 6 bases and 5 bases respectively, with 10 bases between them. This CDR3 has 12 residues. CDR1 SEHNR and CDR2 FQNEAQ come from the germline V gene (reference sequence). CDR3 sequence: CASSLIGYGYTF. CDR3 DNA sequence: TGTGCCAGCAGTCTAATTGGTTATGGCTACACCTTC.